The rows below give T cell receptor beta chains drawn from one sample of a study of blood T cell repertoires in COVID-19. Here immunoSEQ multiplex PCR was the method, and the copy in TCRdb shows in-frame clones only, minus some. The sample yields 87,000 or so clones, roughly 86% seen once. Material for sequencing was peripheral blood. These receptors all come from a middle-aged man with acute or convalescent COVID-19. The CDR3 runs from the conserved cysteine through the conserved F or W. A D gene is named only where the DNA matches it firmly. Not all rows give a size; the values are once, few, many and, for expanded clones, a class.

j_gene	d_gene	abundance	len	v_gene	CDR3aa	CDR3nt
TRBJ2-1	.	.	12	TRBV14	CASSHSGLEQFF	TGTGCCAGCAGCCATTCAGGGTTGGAGCAGTTCTTC
TRBJ1-6	.	.	14	TRBV5-1	CASSLNRVNSPLHF	TGCGCCAGCAGCTTGAACAGGGTTAATTCACCCCTCCACTTT
TRBJ2-7	TRBD1	.	16	TRBV4-3	CASSQEARTGGGEQYF	TGCGCCAGCAGCCAAGAGGCTCGGACAGGGGGAGGCGAGCAGTACTTC
TRBJ2-1	TRBD1	.	15	TRBV11-3	CASSPRTGSGNEQFF	TGTGCCAGCAGCCCCCGGACAGGGTCGGGGAATGAGCAGTTCTTC
TRBJ2-7	TRBD1	.	16	TRBV15	CATSRGLTGVSYEQYF	TGTGCCACCAGCAGAGGGTTAACAGGGGTCTCCTACGAGCAGTACTTC
TRBJ1-5	.	few	17	TRBV6-2/TRBV6-3	CASSYKVPGVDNQPQHF	TGTGCCAGCAGTTACAAAGTCCCAGGGGTCGACAATCAGCCCCAGCATTTT
TRBJ2-3	.	.	18	TRBV4-1	CASSQERGRGGGTDTQYF	TGCGCCAGCAGCCAAGAAAGGGGTCGCGGAGGGGGCACAGATACGCAGTATTTT
TRBJ1-2	.	few	14	TRBV2	CASSPLLGHYGYTF	TGTGCCAGCAGCCCCCTACTCGGTCACTATGGCTACACCTTC
TRBJ2-7	.	.	16	TRBV4-2	CASSSTGGGAGHEQYF	TGTGCCAGCAGCTCAACTGGAGGGGGCGCGGGCCACGAGCAGTACTTC
TRBJ2-3	TRBD2	.	17	TRBV19	CASSIRRASGGTDTQYF	TGTGCCAGTAGTATACGAAGAGCTAGCGGGGGAACAGATACGCAGTATTTT
TRBJ2-7	TRBD1	.	15	TRBV6-1	CASSEGSGQGYEQYF	TGTGCCAGCAGTGAAGGATCCGGACAGGGGTACGAGCAGTACTTC
TRBJ2-5	TRBD2	.	13	TRBV29-1	CSVESLAGETQYF	TGCAGCGTTGAGAGCCTAGCGGGAGAGACCCAGTACTTC
TRBJ1-2	TRBD1	.	13	TRBV7-3	CASSPDRGQGYTF	TGTGCCAGCAGCCCGGACAGGGGGCAGGGCTACACCTTC
TRBJ1-1	TRBD1	.	13	TRBV14	CASSPDRGTEAFF	TGTGCCAGCAGCCCGGACAGGGGCACTGAAGCTTTCTTT
TRBJ1-1	.	.	16	TRBV19	CASSIGLSRVNTEAFF	TGTGCCAGTAGTATAGGGCTAAGCAGGGTGAACACTGAAGCTTTCTTT
TRBJ2-7	.	.	17	TRBV18	CASSPSVGGGPLYEQYF	TGTGCCAGCTCACCTAGTGTAGGGGGGGGGCCCCTCTACGAGCAGTACTTC
TRBJ1-1	TRBD1	.	15	TRBV6-5	CASSHDRDPNTEAFF	TGTGCCAGCAGTCACGACAGGGATCCGAACACTGAAGCTTTCTTT
TRBJ1-2	.	.	10	TRBV21-1	CASSGGGYTF	TGTGCCAGCTCCGGCGGTGGCTACACCTTC
TRBJ1-1	TRBD1	.	14	TRBV18	CASSPETGGSEAFF	TGTGCCAGCTCACCAGAGACAGGGGGCAGTGAAGCTTTCTTT
TRBJ2-5	TRBD2	.	15	TRBV9	CASSVGSGTQETQYF	TGTGCCAGCAGCGTAGGTAGCGGGACCCAAGAGACCCAGTACTTC
TRBJ1-6	.	.	17	TRBV7-8	CASSLVQLSSYNSPLHF	TGTGCCAGCAGCTTAGTACAGCTGAGCTCCTATAATTCACCCCTCCACTTT
TRBJ2-5	.	.	17	TRBV5-5	CASSFRGLAVGQETQYF	TGTGCCAGCAGTTTTAGAGGGCTCGCCGTGGGGCAAGAGACCCAGTACTTC
TRBJ2-7	TRBD2	.	14	TRBV18	CASSPREGGYEQYF	TGTGCCAGCTCACCTCGGGAGGGAGGGTACGAGCAGTACTTC
TRBJ1-1	TRBD1	.	13	TRBV19	CASIRGQGAAAFF	TGTGCCAGTATACGGGGACAGGGGGCAGCGGCTTTCTTT
TRBJ2-3	.	.	15	TRBV9	CASSVTVGGTDTQYF	TGTGCCAGCAGCGTAACGGTAGGAGGCACAGATACGCAGTATTTT
TRBJ2-5	TRBD2	.	15	TRBV3-1/TRBV3-2	CASSPIAGGEETQYF	TGTGCCAGCAGCCCCATAGCGGGAGGGGAAGAGACCCAGTACTTC
TRBJ1-2	.	.	15	TRBV3-1/TRBV3-2	CASSHGNRRIGGYTF	TGTGCCAGCAGCCACGGTAACAGACGGATAGGTGGCTACACCTTC
TRBJ2-5	.	.	13	TRBV2	CASSGGDVKTQYF	TGTGCCAGCAGTGGGGGGGACGTTAAGACCCAGTACTTC
TRBJ1-1	.	.	13	TRBV6-5	CASSMTENTEAFF	TGTGCCAGCAGTATGACAGAGAACACTGAAGCTTTCTTT
TRBJ2-5	.	.	13	TRBV23-1	CASSHAGLETQYF	TGCGCCAGCAGTCACGCGGGGCTAGAGACCCAGTACTTC
TRBJ1-1	TRBD1	.	11	TRBV20-1	CSVGQGVEAFF	TGCAGTGTCGGACAGGGAGTTGAAGCTTTCTTT
TRBJ2-5	TRBD1	once	19	TRBV18	CASSLQRTGMVPNQETQYF	TGTGCCAGCTCACTGCAAAGGACAGGGATGGTCCCAAACCAAGAGACCCAGTACTTC
TRBJ1-4	TRBD1	.	15	TRBV2	CASSEFLGTEEKLFF	TGTGCCAGCAGTGAATTCCTCGGGACAGAGGAAAAACTGTTTTTT
TRBJ1-5	.	.	16	TRBV19	CASSIGGLRGNQPQHF	TGTGCCAGTAGTATAGGGGGTCTGAGGGGCAATCAGCCCCAGCATTTT